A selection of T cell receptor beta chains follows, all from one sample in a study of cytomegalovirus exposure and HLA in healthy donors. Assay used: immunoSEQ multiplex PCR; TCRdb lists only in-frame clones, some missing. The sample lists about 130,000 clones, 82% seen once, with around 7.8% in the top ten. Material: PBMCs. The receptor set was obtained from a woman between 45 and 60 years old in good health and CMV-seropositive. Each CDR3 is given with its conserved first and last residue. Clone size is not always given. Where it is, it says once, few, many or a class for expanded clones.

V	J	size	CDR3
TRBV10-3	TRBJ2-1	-	CAISLTSGGYYNEQFF
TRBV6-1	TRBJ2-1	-	CASARREDNEQFF
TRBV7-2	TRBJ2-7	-	CASSKDRVKSYEQYF
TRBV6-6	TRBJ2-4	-	CASSHTVAKNIQYF
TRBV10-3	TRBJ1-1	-	CAISDPRDRGSEAFF
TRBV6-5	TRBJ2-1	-	CASSYQGSIGEQFF
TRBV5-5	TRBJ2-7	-	CASSLKGLAGVDPYEQYF
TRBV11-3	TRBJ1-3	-	CASSLGPGTGNTIYF
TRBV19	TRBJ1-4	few	CASRGTGREKLFF
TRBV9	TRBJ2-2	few	CASSVESVPIGELFF
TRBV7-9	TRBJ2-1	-	CASSFPGQPNEQFF
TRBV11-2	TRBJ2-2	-	CASSPGYTGELFF
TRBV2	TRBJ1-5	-	CASGDRRRLLGNQPQHF
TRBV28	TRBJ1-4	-	CASSPWTAAGGLFF
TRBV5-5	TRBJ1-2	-	CASSLQVGGQGSYGYTF
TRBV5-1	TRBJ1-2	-	CASSLAGQGAEGYTF
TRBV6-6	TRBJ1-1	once	CASSLRDRGRTEAFF
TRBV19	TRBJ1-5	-	CASSIGSGSNQPQHF
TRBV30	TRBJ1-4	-	CAWSRGTAYNEKLFF
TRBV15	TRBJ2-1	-	CATRGTGCYNEQFF
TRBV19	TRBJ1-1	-	CASSIPGISTEAFF
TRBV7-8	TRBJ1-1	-	CATLRGGSMNTEAFF
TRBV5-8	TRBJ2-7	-	CASSFRSSYEQYF
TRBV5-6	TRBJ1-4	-	CASSWGQVEEKLFF
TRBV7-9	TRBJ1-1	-	CASGGGTEAFF
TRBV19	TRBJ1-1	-	CASSIDGGGTPNTEAFF
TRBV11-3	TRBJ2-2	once	CASSPPGGELFF
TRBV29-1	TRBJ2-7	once	CSVEYRSSYEQYF
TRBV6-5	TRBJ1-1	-	CASSYGRNTEAFF
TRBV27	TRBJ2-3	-	CATSGTGHTDTQYF
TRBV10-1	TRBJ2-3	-	CASSEYPGDSLGTDTQYF
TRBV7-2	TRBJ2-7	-	CASSFAAGASYEQYF
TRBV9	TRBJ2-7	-	CASSGSDSYEQYF
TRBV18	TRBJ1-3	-	CASSLGQSSGNTIYF
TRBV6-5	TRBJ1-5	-	CASSSDRDQPQHF
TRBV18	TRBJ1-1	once	CASSFSGLSTEAFF
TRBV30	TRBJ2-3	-	CAWRSFLAGGPLWNTQYF